Listed here are 22 T cell receptor beta chains from one sample, sequenced in a study of T cells after yellow fever vaccination. TCRdb reprocessed the 5' RACE reads with MiXCR, giving one entry per CDR3 protein. The data hold 200,000 to 250,000 distinct CDR3 sequences, with approximately 3.2% observed a single time. The sample consisted of CD4+ T cells sorted from PBMCs, taken 10 days after the yellow fever booster vaccination. These receptors were taken from a man between 18 and 35 years old who received the YFV17D yellow fever vaccine.

This clonotype has at least ten counts. The chain employs TRBV7-2 and TRBJ2-5; 12 nucleotides line up with TRBD2. V lost 0 bases, J lost 5 bases, and 7 bases stayed unmatched. Germline-derived CDR1 and CDR2 are SGHTA and FQGNSA. The CDR3 has 17 amino acids. CDR3 in amino acids: CASSLAITSGGRETQYF. DNA for the CDR3: TGTGCCAGCAGCTTAGCGATTACTAGCGGGGGGCGGGAGACCCAGTACTTC. Complete variable domain (other parts from reference TRBV7-2 and TRBJ2-5): GAGVSQSPSNKVTEKGKDVELRCDPISGHTALYWYRQSLGQGLEFLIYFQGNSAPDKSGLPSDRFSAERTGGSVSTLTIQRTQQEDSAVYLCASSLAITSGGRETQYFGPGTRLLVL.

The chain recombines TRBV6-2 or TRBV6-3 with TRBJ2-1; 9 bases align to TRBD1. Germline CDR1 and CDR2: MNHEY and SVGEGT. The CDR3 has 15 amino acids. Germline trimming cut 4 bases from V and 5 bases from J; bases unmatched to any gene: 6. DNA for the CDR3: TGTGCCAGCAGTTCCGCCGGGACAGGGAACAATGAGCAGTTCTTC. This gives the protein CASSSAGTGNNEQFF.

This clonotype appeared many times. The gene calls are TRBV28 and TRBJ1-1; the D gene is possibly TRBD1 (6 bases). Germline assignment: CDR1 MDHEN and CDR2 SYDVKM. V gave up 7 bases and J gave up 7 bases, with 16 bases separating them. CDR3 size: 13 residues. The CDR3 DNA sequence: TGTGCCAGCACCGACGGGACACAGGTTGAAGCTTTCTTT. It is translated as CASTDGTQVEAFF.

The rearrangement links TRBV20-1 to TRBJ1-6; 11 positions agree with TRBD1. Trimming cost V 5 bases and J 11 bases; bases outside gene matches: 2. Per germline, CDR1 DFQATT and CDR2 SNEGSKA (reference sequence). This CDR3 is built from 12 residues. CDR3: CSAADRGPPLHF. In nucleotides, the CDR3 is TGCAGTGCTGCGGACAGGGGGCCACCCCTCCACTTT.

The rearrangement joins TRBV25-1 to TRBJ2-3; D is possibly TRBD1 (6 bases). The CDR3 spans 13 residues. Per germline, CDR1 MGHDK and CDR2 SYGVNS. V dropped 5 bases and J dropped 6 bases, with 12 bases sitting between them. The CDR3 here is CASSQQGADTQYF. CDR3 nucleotides: TGTGCCAGCAGTCAACAGGGAGCTGATACGCAGTATTTT.

Ten or more counts support this clonotype. The rearrangement links TRBV10-3 to TRBJ2-2; a possible D gene is TRBD1 (7 bases). The CDR3 is made up of 14 amino acids. The germline V gene has CDR1 ENHRY and CDR2 SYGVKD. V lost 8 bases and J lost 6, with 16 bases in between. CDR3 protein: CAIGGTERPGELFF. For the CDR3, the DNA is TGTGCCATCGGGGGGACAGAAAGGCCCGGGGAGCTGTTTTTT.

This clonotype came up many times. The V and J genes are TRBV6-6 and TRBJ2-7; 9 bases are shared with TRBD1. The germline V gene encodes CDR1 MNHNY and CDR2 SVGAGI (reference sequence). The J segment lost 7 bases and the V segment lost 5 bases, leaving 6 bases of the junction unmatched. This CDR3 contains 13 residues. The CDR3 loop is CASSLQGAGEQYF. CDR3 sequence (DNA): TGTGCCAGCAGTCTACAGGGGGCTGGTGAGCAGTACTTC.

This chain uses TRBV4-2 with TRBJ2-7; D might be TRBD2 (7 bases). This CDR3 has 15 amino acids. The germline V and J ends were trimmed by 1 base and 5 bases, with 15 bases remaining between them. Germline V gene data show CDR1 as LGHNA and CDR2 as YNFKEQ. The CDR3 DNA follows: TGTGCCAGCAGCCAAGTGTGGGGGGGGGCCCACGAGCAGTACTTC. Translation gives CASSQVWGGAHEQYF.

The sample holds a few counts of this clonotype. The CDR3 DNA reads as TGCGCCAGCAGCTCAGACGGGCGGGGGGGCGTCGGAGAGACCCAGTACTTC. Its protein product is CASSSDGRGGVGETQYF. The rearrangement uses TRBV5-1 and TRBJ2-5; 9 bases are shared with TRBD2. The CDR3 extends over 17 amino acids. With V trimmed by 3 bases and J by 4 bases, 13 bases remained unmatched. Germline V gene sequence: CDR1 SGHRS, CDR2 YFSETQ.

This clonotype was seen a handful of times. The chain is built from TRBV3-1 and TRBJ2-7; 12 nucleotides align to TRBD1. This CDR3 has 14 residues. With V trimmed by 4 bases and J by 7 bases, 5 bases remained unmatched. The V gene's germline CDR1 is LGHDT and CDR2 YNNKEL (reference sequence). The CDR3 nucleotides are TGTGCCAGCAGCCGGGACAGGGGGCGCCGAGAGCAGTACTTC. Translated: CASSRDRGRREQYF.

There are many counts of this clonotype. The rearrangement uses TRBV25-1 and TRBJ2-7; maybe TRBD1 (5 bases). The CDR3 extends over 17 amino acids. Germline V gives CDR1 MGHDK, CDR2 SYGVNS. V lost 1 base, J lost 2 bases, and 18 bases lay in between. DNA for the CDR3: TGTGCCAGCAGTGAATGGGAAGTGGGGCTAAGAGCCTACGAGCAGTACTTC. This encodes CASSEWEVGLRAYEQYF.

This clonotype has just a few counts. The chain employs TRBV6-5 and TRBJ2-2; D is ambiguous. CDR3 length equals 15 residues. Trimming shortened V by 6 bases and J by 5 bases, and 16 bases separated the two germline ends. Germline CDR1 reads MNHEY; CDR2 reads SVGAGI. CDR3 sequence reads: CASRSITRWTGELFF. As DNA, the CDR3 is TGTGCCAGCAGATCCATAACAAGGTGGACCGGGGAGCTGTTTTTT.

At least ten counts were recorded for this clonotype. The V gene is TRBV3-1, the J gene TRBJ2-4, with D perhaps matching TRBD2 (7 bases). V gave up 3 bases and J gave up 7 bases, with 19 bases separating them. The CDR3 has 16 residues. Per the germline V gene, CDR1 is LGHDT and CDR2 is YNNKEL (reference sequence). CDR3 sequence (DNA): TGTGCCAGCAGCCACCCCAGGGGAGGGGAGAGGAACATTCAGTACTTC. This codes for CASSHPRGGERNIQYF.

In its sample, this clonotype was seen a few times. The chain carries TRBV5-6 and TRBJ2-3, with 7 bases lining up with TRBD2. V shed 7 bases, J shed 3 bases, and the junction held 8 bases outside the gene matches. Germline values: CDR1 SGHDT, CDR2 YYEEEE. This CDR3 is built from 14 residues. CDR3 in DNA: TGTGCCAGCTTCAAAGCGGGGAAGACAGATACGCAGTATTTT. It codes for CASFKAGKTDTQYF. Using reference TRBV5-6 and TRBJ2-3 for the parts outside the CDR3, the full variable domain is DAGVTQSPTHLIKTRGQQVTLRCSPKSGHDTVSWYQQALGQGPQFIFQYYEEEERQRGNFPDRFSGHQFPNYSSELNVNALLLGDSALYLCASFKAGKTDTQYFGPGTRLTVL.

This clonotype was found many times. The V call is TRBV4-3, the J call TRBJ2-3; 10 nucleotides align to TRBD2. The V gene end was trimmed by 0 bases and the J gene end by 4 bases; junction bases not matched to a gene: 7. Germline lookup yields CDR1 LGHNA and CDR2 YSLEER. The CDR3 sequence is 17 residues long. This CDR3 reads CASSQDLQRGGSDTQYF. The CDR3 DNA follows: TGCGCCAGCAGCCAAGATCTTCAGCGGGGGGGGTCAGATACGCAGTATTTT.

The chain's CDR3 is CSAQGVDTQYF. The CDR3 DNA reads as TGCAGTGCCCAGGGTGTAGATACGCAGTATTTT. This rearrangement joins TRBV20-1 to TRBJ2-3; tentatively, D is TRBD1 (5 bases). Germline CDR1 reads DFQATT; CDR2 reads SNEGSKA (reference sequence). CDR3 size: 11 residues. Trimming took 6 bases from V and 5 from J, leaving 9 bases between them.

This clonotype was observed at least ten times. J is TRBJ2-4 and V is TRBV3-1; 9 bases map to TRBD1. V shed 0 bases, J shed 6 bases, and the junction held 0 bases outside the gene matches. Germline V gene lookup returns CDR1 LGHDT and CDR2 YNNKEL (reference sequence). This CDR3 has 14 amino acids. Here the CDR3 reads CASSQEGQGNIQYF. For the CDR3, the DNA is TGTGCCAGCAGCCAAGAGGGACAGGGAAACATTCAGTACTTC.

The gene calls are TRBV11-1 and TRBJ2-7, with D possibly being TRBD1 (6 bases). In germline, CDR1 is SGHAT, CDR2 FQDESV (reference sequence). The CDR3 contains 14 residues. The V end was cut by 5 bases, the J end by 7 bases, with 18 bases between. The CDR3 loop is CASSQGSSRGEQYV. The CDR3, as DNA: TGTGCCAGCAGCCAAGGGAGCTCAAGGGGGGAGCAGTACGTC.

This clonotype was picked up many times. The chain links TRBV7-7 to TRBJ2-3; the D gene is possibly TRBD1 (6 bases). The CDR3 runs 14 residues. The germline CDR1 and CDR2 sequences are SSHAT and FNYEAQ (reference sequence). Trimming removed 0 bases from V and 6 bases from J, with 10 bases in between. The CDR3 DNA reads as TGTGCCAGCAGCTTAGCTAGGGGGTCGGATACGCAGTATTTT. Protein sequence: CASSLARGSDTQYF. Supplemented by reference TRBV7-7 and TRBJ2-3, the full variable domain reads GAGVSQSPRYKVTKRGQDVTLRCDPISSHATLYWYQQALGQGPEFLTYFNYEAQPDKSGLPSDRFSAERPEGSISTLTIQRTEQRDSAMYRCASSLARGSDTQYFGPGTRLTVL.

The chain employs TRBV2 and TRBJ2-3; D perhaps matches TRBD2 (5 bases). Trimming took off 5 bases at V and 1 base at J, with 16 bases between the two ends. Germline V gene data show CDR1 as SNHLY and CDR2 as FYNNEI. The CDR3 covers 16 residues. DNA for the CDR3: TGTGCCAGCAGTAGACTTACTAGAGAGGGCACAGATACGCAGTATTTT. Translated: CASSRLTREGTDTQYF. Together with reference TRBV2 and TRBJ2-3, the CDR3 gives the full variable domain: EPEVTQTPSHQVTQMGQEVILRCVPISNHLYFYWYRQILGQKVEFLVSFYNNEISEKSEIFDDQFSVERPDGSNFTLKIRSTKLEDSAMYFCASSRLTREGTDTQYFGPGTRLTVL.

This clonotype was recorded many times. The chain couples TRBV7-8 to TRBJ2-1, with 7 bases lining up with TRBD2. This CDR3 contains 16 residues. Germline CDR1 reads SGHVS; CDR2 reads FQNEAQ. The V segment lost 3 bases and the J segment 0 bases; nucleotides outside the gene matches: 5. The CDR3 DNA sequence: TGTGCCAGCAGCTTCGCCGGGGGGTCCTCCTACAATGAGCAGTTCTTC. As protein: CASSFAGGSSYNEQFF.

This clonotype was observed a handful of times. V usage is TRBV6-5 and J usage is TRBJ1-1, with a possible D match to TRBD1 (6 bases). V was shortened by 4 bases and J by 3 bases, with 12 bases between the two germline ends. CDR3 length equals 14 residues. Germline values: CDR1 MNHEY, CDR2 SVGAGI. In DNA form, the CDR3 reads TGTGCCAGCAGTTCACAGGGACCTGACACTGAAGCTTTCTTT. Its translation: CASSSQGPDTEAFF.